The 13 T cell receptor beta chains reported below all come from one sample, sequenced in a study of CD8+ T cells in alopecia areata (dated by TCRdb to 2016 to 2018). Pooled mouse cutaneous lymph node cells were stained for CD4, CD8alpha, NKG2D, NKG2ACE and other markers, then sorted on a BD Influx. The library relied on the immunoSEQ multiplex PCR assay. For TCR sequencing, RNA was extracted from every sample and reverse transcribed into cDNA to serve as template. TCRdb provides this immuneACCESS table in a form limited to in-frame rearrangements. Some clones are lacking; in checked studies, under half of them reflect an unresolved V gene, and why the rest are absent is not known. The table gives 250,000 or so clones for this sample, with none occurring only once. More than 0.95% of the sample lies in the top ten. Source material: CD4+ T cells sorted from a lymph node. The origin of the receptors is a C3H/HeJ mouse with alopecia areata. This mouse strain carries MHC haplotype H2-k.

For this clone: Gene names are mouse gene names. The read terminates 3 residues before the CDR3 end, so the remaining end is supplied by the germline J gene. This same CDR3 is encoded by further DNA sequences in the sample. The V gene is TRBV13-1, the J gene TRBJ1-6; TRBD1 might be the D (5 bases). TRBJ1-6 is an open reading frame, and its role is uncertain. This CDR3 region has 14 residues. V shed 3 bases and J shed 7 bases, with 11 bases lying between them. Germline CDR1 NSHNY, CDR2 SYGAGN. CDR3 bases read: TGTGCCAGCAGTGGGAGGGGAGGAAATTCGCCC. This codes for CASSGRGGNSP. The whole CDR3 region reads CASSGRGGNSPLYF.

This clone was detected a few times. The germline and genes are mouse ones. The read halts 3 residues ahead of the CDR3 end, with the missing end drawn from the germline J gene. The chain couples TRBV1 to TRBJ1-6; the D is unclear. TRBJ1-6 is known as an ORF, though its function is uncertain. The CDR3 loop spans 13 amino acids. Germline assignment: CDR1 NSQYPW and CDR2 LRSPGD (reference sequence). V lost 1 base, J lost 8 bases, and 6 bases lay in between. The chain's CDR3 is CTCSAVWDSPLYF. Incomplete CDR3 DNA: TGCACCTGCAGTGCAGTGTGGGATTCGCCC.

This clone was observed a handful of times. The gene symbols are mouse symbols. The read comes to an end 4 residues before the CDR3 does, leaving the germline J gene to fill in the end. This rearrangement joins TRBV19 to TRBJ2-1; 12 bases are a match to TRBD2. Germline V CDR1 and CDR2: FNHDT, SITEND (reference sequence). There are 14 residues in the CDR3. The V segment lost 10 bases and the J segment 2 bases; nucleotides outside the gene matches: 4. This CDR3 is CASGDWGDYAEQFF. The DNA read from the CDR3 is TGTGCCTCAGGGGACTGGGGGGACTATGCT.

There are many counts of this clone. Genes here carry mouse names. The sequenced part of the CDR3 DNA is TGTGCCAGCGGTGATGTGGGGGGGTTCTAT. As protein: CASGDVGGFY. The whole CDR3 protein is CASGDVGGFYEQYF. The genes are TRBV13-2 and TRBJ2-7; the match to TRBD2 covers 8 bases. The read ends 4 residues shy of where the CDR3 ends; the end is completed using the germline J gene. This CDR3 contains 14 residues. V dropped 0 bases and J dropped 3; count of bases not matched to a gene: 2. Germline V CDR1 and CDR2: NNHNN, SYGAGS (reference sequence).

Turning to this clone: The gene names given are mouse names. Coverage ceases 3 residues before the CDR3 finishes, and the germline J gene fills in the end. The sample carries other DNA sequences with the same CDR3. The J gene is TRBJ1-6, the V gene TRBV19, with D maybe TRBD1 (6 bases). TRBJ1-6 is sorted into the ORF group, with uncertain function. The CDR3 has 13 residues. The germline V gene has CDR1 FNHDT and CDR2 SITEND (reference sequence). Trimming removed 5 bases at V and 7 bases at J, with 10 bases between. The covered CDR3 bases are TGTGCCAGCAGCCCGGACAGAAATTCGCCC. It yields the protein CASSPDRNSP. The whole CDR3 sequence reads CASSPDRNSPLYF.

There are many counts of this clone. Each gene name is a mouse one. Sequencing ends 4 residues short of the CDR3 end; the germline J gene provides the rest. This rearrangement joins TRBV13-3 to TRBJ2-1; 12 bases match TRBD1. The germline CDR1 and CDR2 sequences are NNHDY and SYVADS. The V segment lost 1 base and the J segment 3 bases; nucleotides outside the gene matches: 2. The CDR3 length is 16 residues. CDR3 bases read: TGTGCCAGCAGTGATAGGGACAGGGGGCGCTATGCT. This sequence encodes CASSDRDRGRYA. The whole CDR3 reads CASSDRDRGRYAEQFF.

Concerning this clone itself: Gene labels here are mouse ones. This CDR3 is also generated by other DNA sequences in the sample. CDR3 amino acids: CASSQPGQTNTGQLYF. The CDR3 bases that were read are TGTGCCAGCAGCCAGCCGGGACAAACAAACACCGGG. V gene TRBV5 combines with J gene TRBJ2-2, with D possibly TRBD1 on 6 matching bases. The DNA ends 4 residues before the CDR3 does, and the rest of the CDR3 is filled in from the germline J gene. V dropped 3 bases and J dropped 0 bases, with 11 bases sitting between them. The germline V gene has CDR1 LGHNA and CDR2 YNLKQL (reference sequence). The CDR3 has 16 amino acids.

Details on this clone: Germline and genes: mouse. The read comes to an end 4 residues before the CDR3 does, leaving the germline J gene to fill in the end. This chain connects TRBV1 to TRBJ2-5, with D possibly matching TRBD1 (6 bases). Trimming took 5 bases from V and 3 from J, leaving 12 bases between them. The CDR3 length is 14 residues. Germline V gene data show CDR1 as NSQYPW and CDR2 as LRSPGD (reference sequence). CDR3 amino acids: CTCSTQGWQDTQYF. CDR3 bases read: TGCACCTGCAGTACTCAGGGGTGGCAAGAC.

For this clone: The gene names given are mouse names. The CDR3 is cut off 4 residues early in the read; its end comes from the germline J gene. This sample also contains other DNA sequences that code for the same CDR3. This rearrangement joins TRBV19 to TRBJ2-1; 8 positions agree with TRBD1. J gave up 3 bases and V 2 bases, and 1 base lay outside the gene matches. Germline CDR1 is FNHDT and CDR2 is SITEND (reference sequence). The CDR3 length is 14 residues. The CDR3 loop is CASSITGGYAEQFF. Partial CDR3 DNA: TGTGCCAGCAGTATTACAGGGGGCTATGCT. Together with reference TRBV19 and TRBJ2-1, the CDR3 gives the full variable domain: GGIITQTPKFLIGQEGQKLTLKCQQNFNHDTMYWYRQDSGKGLRLIYYSITENDLQKGDLSEGYDASREKKSSFSLTVTSAQKNEMAVFLCASSITGGYAEQFFGPGTRLTVL.

To note about this clone: Germline and genes: mouse. From the germline J gene comes the end of the CDR3, since the read stops 4 residues before it. The chain employs TRBV5 and TRBJ2-3; 9 bases are shared with TRBD2. CDR1 is LGHNA, CDR2 YNLKQL, per germline (reference sequence). This CDR3 is 14 amino acids long. The V segment lost 5 bases and the J segment 4 bases; nucleotides outside the gene matches: 4. The CDR3 reads CASSNGTGSETLYF. Incomplete CDR3 DNA: TGTGCCAGCAGCAACGGGACTGGGTCAGAA.

Note on this clone: Genes and germline come from the mouse. Coverage ceases 4 residues before the CDR3 finishes, and the germline J gene fills in the end. The chain joins TRBV5 to TRBJ2-3, with 11 bases lining up with TRBD2. The length of the CDR3 is 17 residues. CDR1 and CDR2 (germline): LGHNA, YNLKQL (reference sequence). After removal of 1 base from V and 0 bases from J, the junction contained 3 bases not matched to a gene. Incomplete CDR3 DNA: TGTGCCAGCAGCCAAGGGACTGGGGGGACTAGTGCAGAA. Translation gives CASSQGTGGTSAE. The full CDR3 reads CASSQGTGGTSAETLYF.

This clone was detected a few times. Gene names and germline match the mouse. The DNA ends 4 residues before the CDR3 does, and the rest of the CDR3 is filled in from the germline J gene. The V call is TRBV5, the J call TRBJ1-1, with TRBD1 matching over 8 bases. Germline V gene lookup returns CDR1 LGHNA and CDR2 YNLKQL (reference sequence). The CDR3 is 12 amino acids. The CDR3 sequence: CASSLDRVEVFF. The DNA read from the CDR3 is TGTGCCAGCAGCCTGGACAGGGTA.

With regard to this clone: Germline and genes here are mouse. The read ends 4 residues before the CDR3 terminus; that terminus is restored from the germline J gene. The V gene is TRBV1, the J gene TRBJ2-2, with D maybe TRBD1 (6 bases). The germline gives CDR1 NSQYPW, CDR2 LRSPGD (reference sequence). The CDR3 consists of 13 residues. V shed 5 bases and J shed 3 bases, with 7 bases lying between them. The CDR3 region is CTCSYRDTGQLYF. The sequenced part of the CDR3 DNA is TGCACCTGCAGTTACAGGGACACCGGG.